This entry lists 21 T cell receptor beta chains sequenced from one sample in a study of T cell changes during pregnancy in multiple sclerosis. The table came from immunoSEQ multiplex PCR; TCRdb's copy has only in-frame clones and leaves some out. The data contain roughly 35,000 clones, about nine tenths of them singletons. The sequencing used CD8+ T cells from peripheral blood mononuclear cells, collected before pregnancy. Source of these receptors: a female donor with multiple sclerosis, enrolled in a pregnancy study.

The chain carries TRBV5-1 and TRBJ1-1; 7 positions agree with TRBD1. CDR1 SGHRS and CDR2 YFSETQ come from the germline V gene. V lost 1 base to trimming and J lost 5 bases; unmatched junction nucleotides: 23. This CDR3 region has 20 residues. CDR3 nucleotide sequence: TGCGCCAGCAGCTTGCGTGGCCCCGGTGCTGACAGGGCCGAAACTACTGAAGCTTTCTTT. As protein: CASSLRGPGADRAETTEAFF.

V is TRBV13 and J is TRBJ2-7; 7 nucleotides align to TRBD2. Germline CDR1 is PRHDT and CDR2 is FYEKMQ (reference sequence). The CDR3 has 11 amino acids. J was trimmed by 7 bases and V by 4 bases; bases with no gene match: 1. The CDR3, as DNA: TGTGCCAGCAGCTCGGGACTAGAGCAGTACTTC. Translating gives CASSSGLEQYF.

This chain connects TRBV27 to TRBJ1-5; maybe TRBD1 (5 bases). CDR1 is MNHEY, CDR2 SMNVEV, per germline (reference sequence). V lost 7 bases and J 5 bases, leaving 12 bases between the germline ends. This CDR3 region has 13 residues. This CDR3 is CASKGREDQPQHF. The DNA of the CDR3 is TGTGCCAGCAAAGGCAGGGAGGATCAGCCCCAGCATTTT.

The chain links TRBV6-1 to TRBJ1-4, with 10 bases lining up with TRBD1. Germline lookup yields CDR1 MNHNS and CDR2 SASEGT. This CDR3 spans 14 amino acids. J lost 6 bases, V lost 4 bases, and 2 bases had no gene match. The DNA of the CDR3 is TGTGCCAGCAGTGGGGGACAGGGGTATGAAAAACTGTTTTTT. This codes for CASSGGQGYEKLFF.

The CDR3 loop is CSARVAGYTF. In DNA, the CDR3 is TGCAGTGCTAGAGTAGCTGGCTACACCTTC. The V gene is TRBV20-1, the J gene TRBJ1-2; D is uncertain. Germline V gives CDR1 DFQATT, CDR2 SNEGSKA (reference sequence). The CDR3 sequence is 10 residues long. V lost 1 base to trimming and J lost 7 bases, with 4 bases between them.

CDR3 DNA: TGTGCCAGCAGTTACTTTAACGCCGGGAGGAACTATGGCTACACCTTC. Protein sequence: CASSYFNAGRNYGYTF. The rearrangement uses TRBV6-5 and TRBJ1-2; D call uncertain. V dropped 1 base and J dropped 2 bases, with 14 bases sitting between them. Germline CDR1 is MNHEY and CDR2 is SVGAGI. This CDR3 region has 16 residues.

The V gene is TRBV5-1, the J gene TRBJ2-7; D not certain. Between the trimmed V and J ends, which lost 1 base and 3 bases, there was a span of 8 bases. The CDR3 consists of 13 residues. Germline lookup yields CDR1 SGHRS and CDR2 YFSETQ. CDR3 sequence reads: CASSLTALYEQYF. CDR3 bases: TGCGCCAGCAGCTTGACAGCCCTCTACGAGCAGTACTTC.

The chain employs TRBV5-4 and TRBJ1-1; 7 bases line up with TRBD1. J lost 9 bases, V lost 2 bases, and 10 bases had no gene match. This CDR3 is 14 amino acids long. Germline V gene lookup returns CDR1 SGHNT and CDR2 YYREEE (reference sequence). The CDR3 here is CASSFTGEHEKAFF. CDR3 DNA: TGTGCCAGCAGCTTTACAGGGGAACACGAGAAAGCTTTCTTT. The variable domain in full, with the rest retrieved from reference TRBV5-4 and TRBJ1-1, is ETGVTQSPTHLIKTRGQQVTLRCSSQSGHNTVSWYQQALGQGPQFIFQYYREEENGRGNFPPRFSGLQFPNYSSELNVNALELDDSALYLCASSFTGEHEKAFFGQGTRLTVV.

J is TRBJ2-3 and V is TRBV29-1; 9 bases fit TRBD2. V shed 7 bases, J shed 7 bases, and the junction held 3 bases outside the gene matches. The CDR3 length is 11 residues. The germline V gene has CDR1 SQVTM and CDR2 ANQGSEA. The CDR3 sequence is CSGLAGYTQYF. CDR3 in DNA: TGCAGCGGCCTAGCGGGGTATACGCAGTATTTT.

The chain has TRBV4-1 and TRBJ1-5, with a tentative D call TRBD1 (5 bases). This CDR3 is 15 amino acids long. Trimming shortened V by 0 bases and J by 7 bases, and 13 bases separated the two germline ends. Germline V gene sequence: CDR1 MGHRA, CDR2 YSYEKL. The CDR3 loop is CASSQEFRVGQPQHF. The CDR3 DNA follows: TGCGCCAGCAGCCAAGAGTTCAGGGTTGGGCAGCCCCAGCATTTT.

The gene calls are TRBV5-5 and TRBJ2-7; 7 bases agree with TRBD2. Unmatched junction bases numbered 7, after V lost 0 bases and J lost 7 bases. The germline V gene has CDR1 SGHKS and CDR2 YYEKEE (reference sequence). The CDR3 covers 14 residues. The CDR3 region is CASSLDLRGMEQYF. CDR3 DNA sequence: TGTGCCAGCAGCTTGGATTTGCGGGGGATGGAGCAGTACTTC.

This chain links TRBV5-4 with TRBJ1-1; D gene ambiguous. Trimming pared 4 bases from V and 5 bases from J, leaving 18 bases between. Germline lookup yields CDR1 SGHNT and CDR2 YYREEE (reference sequence). This CDR3 is built from 15 residues. This CDR3 reads CASSNEAEELTEAFF. CDR3 DNA sequence: TGTGCCAGCAGCAACGAGGCCGAGGAACTTACTGAAGCTTTCTTT. The whole variable domain, remainder taken from reference TRBV5-4 and TRBJ1-1, is ETGVTQSPTHLIKTRGQQVTLRCSSQSGHNTVSWYQQALGQGPQFIFQYYREEENGRGNFPPRFSGLQFPNYSSELNVNALELDDSALYLCASSNEAEELTEAFFGQGTRLTVV.

The chain has TRBV19 and TRBJ2-1; 7 bases line up with TRBD2. This CDR3 region has 17 residues. V lost 7 bases and J lost 2; bases outside the gene matches: 14. Germline V gene lookup returns CDR1 LNHDA and CDR2 SQIVND (reference sequence). The CDR3 DNA is TGTGCCAGTACCCCTGGGGGTAGCGGGCTCACCTACAATGAGCAGTTCTTC. It translates to CASTPGGSGLTYNEQFF.

V usage is TRBV28 and J usage is TRBJ2-2, with D possibly being TRBD1 (5 bases). CDR1 MDHEN and CDR2 SYDVKM come from the germline V gene. The CDR3 runs to 15 residues. Trimming stripped 3 bases from V and 1 base from J, with 9 bases between. This CDR3 is CASSLTVENTGELFF. Written as DNA, the CDR3 is TGTGCCAGCAGTTTGACAGTGGAGAACACCGGGGAGCTGTTTTTT.

The chain combines TRBV4-1 with TRBJ2-1, with TRBD1 identical over 7 bases. J was trimmed by 8 bases and V by 4 bases; bases with no gene match: 5. This CDR3 region has 13 residues. Germline V CDR1 and CDR2: MGHRA, YSYEKL. The CDR3 DNA is TGCGCCAGCAGCCGGCTAGACAGGGATGAGCAGTTCTTC. Protein product: CASSRLDRDEQFF.

This sequence joins TRBV9 and TRBJ2-2, with D hard to call. Trimming stripped 0 bases from V and 4 bases from J, with 13 bases between. The CDR3 has 16 amino acids. CDR1 is SGDLS, CDR2 YYNGEE, per germline. The CDR3 protein is CASSVGGGPGTGELFF. The CDR3 bases are TGTGCCAGCAGCGTAGGAGGCGGCCCGGGCACCGGGGAGCTGTTTTTT.

The chain employs TRBV29-1 and TRBJ2-2, with D tentatively TRBD1 (6 bases). Germline V gives CDR1 SQVTM, CDR2 ANQGSEA. The V end lost 6 bases, the J end lost 4 bases, and 15 bases lay between the germline ends. This CDR3 has 14 amino acids. This CDR3 is CSVELGAGTGELFF. In DNA form, the CDR3 reads TGCAGCGTCGAACTGGGGGCCGGCACCGGGGAGCTGTTTTTT.

V is TRBV10-1 and J is TRBJ2-7; no clear D. CDR3 length equals 14 residues. Trimming stripped 6 bases from V and 4 bases from J, with 16 bases between. Germline V gives CDR1 WNHNN, CDR2 SYGVQD (reference sequence). CDR3 DNA: TGCGCCAGCAGCGCATTCGAGAAACCTTACGAGCAGTACTTC. Its protein is CASSAFEKPYEQYF.

This chain connects TRBV14 to TRBJ2-1; D not certain. Germline V gene data show CDR1 as SGHDN and CDR2 as FVKESK. The CDR3 is 15 amino acids. Trimming took 0 bases from V and 1 from J, leaving 7 bases between them. The chain's CDR3 is CASSQEPLSYNEQFF. CDR3 DNA sequence: TGTGCCAGCAGCCAAGAGCCACTATCCTACAATGAGCAGTTCTTC.

J is TRBJ1-1 and V is TRBV5-1; D ambiguous. Germline V gene sequence: CDR1 SGHRS, CDR2 YFSETQ. The CDR3 length is 15 residues. V lost 1 base to trimming and J lost 4 bases, with 14 bases between them. CDR3 residues: CASSLIEGSITEAFF. As DNA, the CDR3 is TGCGCCAGCAGCTTGATTGAGGGTTCTATCACTGAAGCTTTCTTT.

The CDR3 region is CASSLTGDYGYTF. For the CDR3, the DNA is TGTGCCAGCAGCCTTACAGGGGACTATGGCTACACCTTC. V is TRBV5-6 and J is TRBJ1-2, with 7 bases matching TRBD1. This CDR3 has 13 residues. The V gene's germline CDR1 is SGHDT and CDR2 YYEEEE. Trimming at V came to 4 bases and at J to 3 bases, leaving 3 bases not matched to a gene.